This T cell receptor beta chain originates from a study of blood T cells in healthy people across ages. The study's findings and limits: PBMCs went unsorted, and a conclusive naive versus antigen-experienced comparison was therefore prevented. Among long-lived donors, naive CD4+ cells were more numerous and diversity higher than in aged donors.

The V end was cut by 1 base, the J end by 5 bases, with 12 bases between. Germline V gene sequence: CDR1 MDHEN, CDR2 SYDVKM. The CDR3 loop spans 14 amino acids. The count of this clonotype is one. What it binds is unknown. Alongside a J-beta primer mix, a sample-barcoded 5' primer served in a second PCR lasting roughly 6 to 12 cycles. Tagging of each cDNA molecule was performed by a template-switch adaptor with 12 random nucleotides. Using its own MiXCR run on the 5' RACE reads, TCRdb lists one record per CDR3 protein. This table has about 1.8 million distinct CDR3 sequences, about 50% appearing once. This TCR came from a middle-aged woman in good health. The genes are TRBV28 and TRBJ2-7, with D perhaps being TRBD1 or TRBD2 (5 bases each). The sample comprised blood. The CDR3 region has the DNA TGTGCCAGCAGTTTATCCATCCCGGGGCACGAGCAGTACTTC. As protein: CASSLSIPGHEQYF.